This T cell receptor (beta chain) is drawn from a study of CD8+ T cells in alopecia areata (dated by TCRdb to the late 2010s). Regarding the study in general: Treated patients were enrolled in an open-label pilot trial of oral tofacitinib, 5 to 10 mg twice daily, for moderate-to-severe alopecia areata. Tofacitinib was administered for 6 to 18 months, and 6 months of follow-up off drug were then conducted to assess delayed response and recurrence. High-throughput TCRbeta sequencing was used to examine T cell clonal expansion in alopecia areata in both the C3H/HeJ mouse model and human patients. On the human side, TCRbeta sequencing was run on scalp tissue and on sorted CD4+ and CD8+ peripheral blood T cells from healthy controls and from alopecia areata patients with either patchy or totalis/universalis disease. Tofacitinib-treated patients had biopsies at baseline and at 4 and 24 weeks of treatment, with a later scalp biopsy in several patients. Scalp clonality was compared among normal scalp (n=4), patchy alopecia areata scalp (n=8), and alopecia totalis/universalis scalp (n=8). RNA was extracted with the PAXgene miRNA kit for fixed scalp, the miRNeasy kit for PBMCs, and the RNeasy kit for mouse skin. Amplification of TCRbeta CDR3 regions was done by immunoSEQ multiplex PCR using 35 Vbeta forward primers and 13 Jbeta reverse primers. Study-wide conclusions, independent of this receptor: Compared with normal scalp, lesional scalp, particularly in alopecia totalis/universalis, had higher clonality and more expanded CD8+ clones, which suggests antigenic drive. Compared with mice, TCR sequences shared between patients were less clear, possibly partly because of HLA diversity across the patient population. Scalp TCR repertoire analysis is complicated because resident alphabeta T cells in normal human skin are also sequenced, whereas mouse skin is dominated by gammadelta T cells.

About this clone: Which antigen it targets is not known. Within one base of it there is no much larger clone, and no base qualities were kept.

From alopecia areata patients, peripheral blood was collected along with lesional scalp punch biopsies. PBMCs were isolated by density centrifugation and stained for CD3, CD4 and CD8, after which CD4+ and CD8+ T cells were sorted on a FACSAria. Library preparation used the immunoSEQ multiplex PCR assay. For TCR sequencing, RNA was extracted from every sample and reverse transcribed into cDNA to serve as template. First-strand cDNA was synthesized using SuperScript III with a 2:1 mix of oligo-dT and random hexamers. A synthetic immune receptor repertoire was used to measure amplification bias, and any remaining bias was corrected computationally. The authors' analysis ran thus. Raw reads were preprocessed to remove errors, and CDR3 was defined according to IMGT conventions as the region from the conserved cysteine to phenylalanine. Clonality was calculated as 1 minus Shannon entropy normalized by log2 of the number of productive unique TCRs. Whether each scalp clone was CD4 or CD8 was inferred by checking scalp TCRbeta sequences against the CD4 and CD8 repertoires from sorted blood. Entries here come from immuneACCESS through TCRdb and include only in-frame sequences with V and J called. Some clones fail to appear in such tables; in the studies checked, an unresolved V gene covers under half of the shortfall, and the cause of the remainder is unknown. That table furnishes V, J and clone size, whereas the DNA furnished D and trimming. Across this sample there are roughly 120,000 clones, with 30% to 40% seen only once. Of the sample, 3% to 3.5% falls within the top ten clones.

The sequenced sample consisted of CD4+ T cells sorted from blood. This clonotype was sampled from a human donor with alopecia areata.

The CDR3 has the sequence CAWSEGGSVYNEQFF. Read as DNA, the sequence is TGTGCCTGGAGCGAGGGGGGGAGCGTCTACAATGAGCAGTTCTTC. Rearrangement joined TRBV30 to TRBJ2-1, and perhaps TRBD2 as D gene, on 7 matching bases. The CDR3 spans 15 residues, from the cysteine through the phenylalanine. CDR3 DNA is the only sequence kept; it has 45 bases, read in frame from the first base. The germline ends are 15 bases apart after V is trimmed by 3 bases and J by 3 bases. CDR1 GTSNPN and CDR2 SVGIG were looked up in the germline V gene (reference sequence).